The 13 T cell receptor beta chains below were found in one sample sequenced in a study of cytomegalovirus exposure and HLA in healthy donors. Vbeta (60) and Jbeta (13) primers were used in the PCR. TCRdb keeps only in-frame clones here, not all; method: immunoSEQ multiplex PCR. The table has around 150,000 clones, 80% to 90% seen once; the top ten hold approximately 7%. The sample was PBMCs. The origin of the receptors is a woman between 25 and 40 years old in good health and CMV-seropositive.

The V gene is TRBV5-1, the J gene TRBJ1-2, with 8 bases lining up with TRBD1. The CDR3 consists of 15 residues. V gave up 4 bases and J gave up 6 bases; unmatched junction bases: 11. The germline V gene encodes CDR1 SGHRS and CDR2 YFSETQ. Written as DNA, the CDR3 is TGCGCCAGCAGCCCGTCCACAGGGGGGGCGCATGGCTACACCTTC. This gives the protein CASSPSTGGAHGYTF.

This sequence joins TRBV2 and TRBJ2-3; D might be TRBD2 (6 bases). V lost 7 bases to trimming and J lost 7 bases, with 18 bases between them. Germline V gene data show CDR1 as SNHLY and CDR2 as FYNNEI. The CDR3 length is 14 residues. The CDR3 bases are TGTGCCAGCACCCGGGACTCCCCAGCTAATACGCAGTATTTT. It is translated as CASTRDSPANTQYF.

The CDR3 DNA is TGTGCCAGCAGCCCGGCGAACCCGGGGACTAGGGGGAATGAGCAGTTCTTC. Protein product: CASSPANPGTRGNEQFF. The rearrangement uses TRBV5-4 and TRBJ2-1; TRBD2 aligns across 8 bases. The germline V gene has CDR1 SGHNT and CDR2 YYREEE (reference sequence). V shed 4 bases and J 7 bases; nucleotides not matched to a gene: 16. This CDR3 spans 17 amino acids.

V usage is TRBV7-2 and J usage is TRBJ1-2; 7 positions agree with TRBD1. This CDR3 region has 14 residues. Germline CDR1 reads SGHTA; CDR2 reads FQGNSA. After removal of 5 bases from V and 2 bases from J, the junction contained 5 bases not matched to a gene. The CDR3 DNA sequence: TGTGCCAGCAGCCTCCAGACAGGGAACTATGGCTACACCTTC. Amino acids: CASSLQTGNYGYTF.

The chain couples TRBV29-1 to TRBJ1-2; D is unresolved. Between the trimmed V and J ends, which lost 5 bases and 8 bases, there was a span of 15 bases. The CDR3 sequence is 12 residues long. CDR1 is SQVTM, CDR2 ANQGSEA, per germline. CDR3 in DNA: TGCAGCGTTCGCCCCGGGGAGAGAGGCTACACCTTC. Protein: CSVRPGERGYTF.

The chain uses TRBV11-1 and TRBJ2-1; D may be TRBD1 (5 bases). The V end was cut by 4 bases, the J end by 9 bases, with 13 bases between. CDR1 is SGHAT, CDR2 FQDESV, per germline (reference sequence). This CDR3 has 13 amino acids. The CDR3 protein is CASSYETRGEQFF. CDR3 bases: TGTGCCAGCAGCTACGAGACAAGGGGTGAGCAGTTCTTC.

This chain links TRBV13 with TRBJ1-6; D remains unclear. Trimming took off 5 bases at V and 15 bases at J, with 20 bases between the two ends. This CDR3 region has 14 residues. Germline V gene sequence: CDR1 PRHDT, CDR2 FYEKMQ (reference sequence). CDR3 in amino acids: CASSPMGEAKGLHF. The CDR3 DNA sequence: TGTGCCAGCAGCCCTATGGGAGAGGCAAAAGGCCTCCACTTT.

Note on this clone: The sample has other DNA sequences that encode this CDR3 too. The V call is TRBV5-1, the J call TRBJ2-3, with 7 bases identical to TRBD1. Losses at the gene ends were 5 bases for V and 0 bases for J; bases not matched to a gene: 3. There are 14 residues in the CDR3. The germline V gene encodes CDR1 SGHRS and CDR2 YFSETQ. CDR3: CASSPGQSTDTQYF. CDR3 DNA: TGCGCCAGCAGTCCGGGACAGAGCACAGATACGCAGTATTTT.

The V call is TRBV6-4, the J call TRBJ1-4; D is unclear. Germline V gene data show CDR1 as MRHNA and CDR2 as SNTAGT. CDR3 length: 13 residues. Trimming shortened V by 6 bases and J by 10 bases, and 15 bases separated the two germline ends. Here the CDR3 DNA reads TGTGCCAGCAGCGACCTACCCGGGAGAAAACTGTTTTTT. Protein: CASSDLPGRKLFF.

This chain connects TRBV9 to TRBJ1-1; a weak D match, TRBD1 (5 bases). V was cut by 3 bases and J by 1 base, with 10 bases left in between. The germline V gene encodes CDR1 SGDLS and CDR2 YYNGEE. The CDR3 has 14 residues. In DNA form, the CDR3 reads TGTGCCAGCAGCGCACAGGTAGCGAACACTGAAGCTTTCTTT. It codes for CASSAQVANTEAFF.

The rearrangement uses TRBV2 and TRBJ1-3; D is unclear. The germline V gene has CDR1 SNHLY and CDR2 FYNNEI. There are 13 residues in the CDR3. With 8 bases removed from V and 1 base from J, the gap between germline ends came to 9 bases. The CDR3 is CASGSQSGNTIYF. CDR3 nucleotide sequence: TGTGCCAGCGGGTCACAGTCTGGAAACACCATATATTTT.

In nucleotides, the CDR3 is TGTGCCAGCAGTGGGGACAGGGGGCGTGAGGATGAAAAACTGTTTTTT. This sequence encodes CASSGDRGREDEKLFF. The chain links TRBV6-4 to TRBJ1-4, with 12 bases that match TRBD1. Trimming removed 4 bases from V and 6 bases from J; junction bases left unmatched: 6. This CDR3 contains 16 residues. CDR1 and CDR2 from the germline V gene are MRHNA and SNTAGT.

The count of this clone is one. The gene calls are TRBV6-5 and TRBJ1-2; TRBD1 might be the D (6 bases). From germline, CDR1 is MNHEY and CDR2 SVGAGI. The V and J ends lost 0 bases and 8 bases respectively, with 13 bases between them. There are 14 residues in the CDR3. This CDR3 reads CASSYSTGRGGYTF. The CDR3 DNA reads as TGTGCCAGCAGTTACTCCACAGGGAGGGGCGGCTACACCTTC.